This TCR beta chain was identified during a study of blood T cell repertoires in COVID-19. Looking at the study overall: T cells, B-cell-depleted T cells, or PBMCs supplied cDNA or gDNA.

The CDR3 contains 12 residues. Trimming stripped 5 bases from V and 8 bases from J, with 12 bases between. The V gene's germline CDR1 is SEHNR and CDR2 FQNEAQ (reference sequence). Participant age was roughly 18 to 90 years, and participants resided in roughly 24 US areas. Contact with a PCR-confirmed or clinician-diagnosed COVID-19 case occurred within 2 weeks of entry. This clone was picked up a small number of times. Original processing notes: Amplification of reference gene primers was used by the study to estimate nucleated cell counts. TCRdb's table, derived via immunoSEQ multiplex PCR, lists solely in-frame clones and lacks some. Clone size and the V and J calls come from that table; the DNA yielded D and trimming. The top ten clones hold 5.2% of a sample with about 140,000 clones, around 80% of them seen once.

The sample taken for sequencing was PBMCs or T cells enriched from blood (not recorded which). This sequence originates from a man between 65 and 85 years old who had been exposed to COVID-19. The chain links TRBV7-9 to TRBJ1-1; the D gene is possibly TRBD1 (6 bases). This chain's CDR3 is CASSRTEGEAFF. The CDR3 DNA reads as TGTGCCAGCAGCCGGACAGAGGGCGAAGCTTTCTTT.